This T cell receptor beta chain was sequenced during a study of blood T cells in healthy people across ages. In germline, CDR1 is DFQATT, CDR2 SNEGSKA (reference sequence). The CDR3 runs to 11 residues. Trimming pared 4 bases from V and 1 base from J, leaving 4 bases between. A second PCR, run for roughly 7 to 12 cycles, used a sample-barcoded 5' primer plus a J-beta primer mix. TCRdb ran MiXCR on the 5' RACE reads and lists one entry per CDR3 protein. The repertoire holds approximately 1.5 million distinct CDR3 sequences, with roughly a third as singletons. The study, taken as a whole, reports: Observed TCR beta diversity per million T cells went down as age went up. This fall followed a roughly linear course with age.

Worth noting for this clonotype: The antigen remains undetermined.

There were healthy Caucasian individuals from Russia, aged roughly 6 to 90, serving as donors. Staff drew 9 to 10 milliliters of peripheral blood from each donor. The J gene is TRBJ1-2, the V gene TRBV20-1; D is uncertain. The sequence was obtained from a woman aged 25-40 years in good health. Sequencing was performed on blood. The DNA for the CDR3 is TGCAGTGCTAAGGATAACTATGGCTACACCTTC. Amino acids: CSAKDNYGYTF.